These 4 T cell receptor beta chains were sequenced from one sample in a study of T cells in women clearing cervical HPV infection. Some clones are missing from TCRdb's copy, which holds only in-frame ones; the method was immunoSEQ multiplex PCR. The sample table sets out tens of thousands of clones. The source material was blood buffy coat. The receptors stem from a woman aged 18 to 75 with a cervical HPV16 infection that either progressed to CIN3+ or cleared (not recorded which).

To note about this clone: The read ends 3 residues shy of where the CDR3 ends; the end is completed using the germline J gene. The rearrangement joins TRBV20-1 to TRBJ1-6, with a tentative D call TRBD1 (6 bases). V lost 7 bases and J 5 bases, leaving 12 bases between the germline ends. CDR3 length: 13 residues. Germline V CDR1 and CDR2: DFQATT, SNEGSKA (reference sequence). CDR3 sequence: CSVHRDNNSPLHF. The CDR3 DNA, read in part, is TGCAGTGTCCACCGGGACAATAATTCACCC.

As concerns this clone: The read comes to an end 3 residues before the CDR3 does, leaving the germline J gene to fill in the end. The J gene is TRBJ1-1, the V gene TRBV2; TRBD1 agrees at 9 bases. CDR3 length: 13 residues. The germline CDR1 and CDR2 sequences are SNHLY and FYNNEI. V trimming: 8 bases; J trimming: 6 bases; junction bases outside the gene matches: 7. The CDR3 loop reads CASQGQGTPEAFF. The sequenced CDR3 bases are TGTGCCAGCCAGGGACAGGGAACCCCTGAA.

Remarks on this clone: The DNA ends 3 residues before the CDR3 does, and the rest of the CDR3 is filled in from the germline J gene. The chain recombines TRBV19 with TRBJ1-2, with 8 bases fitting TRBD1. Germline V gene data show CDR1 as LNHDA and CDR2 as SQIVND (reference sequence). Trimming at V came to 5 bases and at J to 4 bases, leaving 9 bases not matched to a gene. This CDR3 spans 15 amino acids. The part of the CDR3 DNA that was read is TGTGCCAGTAGTGGGCGACAGGGGAAGGGCTATGGC. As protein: CASSGRQGKGYG. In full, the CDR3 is CASSGRQGKGYGYTF.

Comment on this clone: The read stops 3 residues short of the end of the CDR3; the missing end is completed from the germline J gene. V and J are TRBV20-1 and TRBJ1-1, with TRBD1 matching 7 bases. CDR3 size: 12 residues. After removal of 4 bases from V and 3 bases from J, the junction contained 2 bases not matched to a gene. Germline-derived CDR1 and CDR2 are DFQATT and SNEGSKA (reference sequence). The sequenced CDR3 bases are TGCAGTGCTACGACAGGGCACACTGAA. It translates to CSATTGHTE. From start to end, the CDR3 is CSATTGHTEAFF.